This TCR beta chain was captured by sequencing in a study of blood T cell repertoires in COVID-19. Study as a whole: Whether acute or convalescent, the COVID-19 samples came from the United States, Italy and Spain.

V lost 5 bases, J lost 3 bases, and 8 bases stayed unmatched. CDR1 and CDR2 (germline): SQVTM, ANQGSEA. CDR3 length equals 14 residues. Using immunoSEQ multiplex PCR, the repertoire was profiled, and TCRdb retains in-frame clones only, with some absent. This sample carries 35,000 to 45,000 clones, approximately 90% of them seen once, and the ten largest clones take about 2.3%. The chain employs TRBV29-1 and TRBJ2-7, with 9 bases identical to TRBD1. The TCR comes from a human donor in a cohort sampled during active COVID-19. The source material was peripheral blood. The CDR3 nucleotides are TGCAGCGTTCAAGGTCCGGGACAGGGCTACGAGCAGTACTTC. Residues: CSVQGPGQGYEQYF.